This T cell receptor beta chain was sequenced during a study of shared clonotypes between healthy human individuals. CDR1 WSHSY and CDR2 SAAADI come from the germline V gene. The length of the CDR3 is 13 residues. J lost 2 bases, V lost 11 bases, and 9 bases had no gene match. In the CD4+ fraction, cells were divided into CD45RA+ naive and CD45RA-negative memory subsets. Measured with immunoSEQ multiplex PCR; TCRdb has only the in-frame clones, and not every one. The data contain roughly 2.4 million clones, approximately 94% of them singletons. The TCR was taken from a man younger than 35 in good health. The sample consisted of naive CD4+ T cells sorted from blood. This sample's subset: CD45RA+ positively selected. The rearrangement links TRBV10-2 to TRBJ2-7, with TRBD2 identical over 7 bases. The CDR3 spells CASRRESPYEQYF. The CDR3, as DNA: TGCGCCTCCAGGCGGGAGTCCCCCTACGAGCAGTACTTC.